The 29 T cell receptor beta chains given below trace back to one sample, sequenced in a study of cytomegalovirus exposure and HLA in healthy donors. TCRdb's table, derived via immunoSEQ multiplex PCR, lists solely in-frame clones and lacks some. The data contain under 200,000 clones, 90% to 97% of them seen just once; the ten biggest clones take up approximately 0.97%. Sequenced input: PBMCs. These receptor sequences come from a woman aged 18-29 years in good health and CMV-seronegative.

For the CDR3, the DNA is TGTGCCAGCAGTTACGTCAGCACTGAAGCTTTCTTT. Its translation is CASSYVSTEAFF. The chain is built from TRBV6-6 and TRBJ1-1; unclear D gene. The CDR3 has 12 amino acids. Deletions cut 2 bases from V and 4 bases from J, with 5 bases between. CDR1 MNHNY and CDR2 SVGAGI come from the germline V gene (reference sequence).

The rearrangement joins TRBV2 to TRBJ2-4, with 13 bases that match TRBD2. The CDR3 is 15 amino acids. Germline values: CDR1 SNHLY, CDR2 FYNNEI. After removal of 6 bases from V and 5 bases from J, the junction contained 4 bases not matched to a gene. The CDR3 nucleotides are TGTGCCAGCAGGAAGACTAGCGGGGGGCAAAACATTCAGTACTTC. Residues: CASRKTSGGQNIQYF.

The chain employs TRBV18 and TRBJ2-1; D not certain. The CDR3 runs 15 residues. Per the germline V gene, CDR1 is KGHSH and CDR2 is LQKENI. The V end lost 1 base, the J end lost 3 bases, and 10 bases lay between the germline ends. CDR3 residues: CASSPLSAVYNEQFF. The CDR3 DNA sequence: TGTGCCAGCTCACCACTGTCCGCAGTCTACAATGAGCAGTTCTTC.

CDR3 residues: CASSSGLAGVTGELFF. The CDR3 nucleotides are TGTGCCAGCAGCTCCGGACTAGCGGGGGTTACCGGGGAGCTGTTTTTT. J is TRBJ2-2 and V is TRBV5-6, with 13 bases identical to TRBD2. Germline CDR1 SGHDT, CDR2 YYEEEE. Germline trimming cut 3 bases from V and 5 bases from J; bases unmatched to any gene: 4. The CDR3 runs 16 residues.

The CDR3 sequence is CASSNGGGYTF. The CDR3 region has the DNA TGCGCCAGCAGCAACGGGGGTGGCTACACCTTC. The rearrangement joins TRBV5-1 to TRBJ1-2, with D possibly being TRBD1 (5 bases). V lost 4 bases, J lost 7 bases, and 8 bases lay in between. Germline CDR1 SGHRS, CDR2 YFSETQ. CDR3 length: 11 amino acids.

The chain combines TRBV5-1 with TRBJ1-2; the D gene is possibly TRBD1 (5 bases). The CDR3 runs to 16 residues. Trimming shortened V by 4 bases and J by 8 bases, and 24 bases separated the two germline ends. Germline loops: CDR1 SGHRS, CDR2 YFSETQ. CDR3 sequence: CASSTSARPGLEGYTF. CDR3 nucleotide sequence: TGCGCCAGCAGCACGAGTGCCCGTCCAGGGTTGGAAGGCTACACCTTC.

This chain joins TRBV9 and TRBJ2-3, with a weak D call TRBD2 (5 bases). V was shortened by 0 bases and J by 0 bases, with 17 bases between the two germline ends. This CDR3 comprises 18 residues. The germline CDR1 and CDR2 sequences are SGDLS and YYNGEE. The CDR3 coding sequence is TGTGCCAGCAGCGTAGAGGCTGTTAGGGAGCCCAGCACAGATACGCAGTATTTT. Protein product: CASSVEAVREPSTDTQYF.

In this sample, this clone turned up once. The CDR3 loop is CASTPHDRVNEKLFF. As DNA, the CDR3 is TGTGCCAGCACTCCACACGACAGGGTTAATGAAAAACTGTTTTTT. V gene TRBV2 combines with J gene TRBJ1-4, with TRBD1 identical over 7 bases. Germline-derived CDR1 and CDR2 are SNHLY and FYNNEI. The CDR3 is 15 residues long. V gave up 7 bases and J gave up 4 bases; unmatched junction bases: 9. Using reference TRBV2 and TRBJ1-4 for the parts outside the CDR3, the full variable domain is EPEVTQTPSHQVTQMGQEVILRCVPISNHLYFYWYRQILGQKVEFLVSFYNNEISEKSEIFDDQFSVERPDGSNFTLKIRSTKLEDSAMYFCASTPHDRVNEKLFFGSGTQLSVL.

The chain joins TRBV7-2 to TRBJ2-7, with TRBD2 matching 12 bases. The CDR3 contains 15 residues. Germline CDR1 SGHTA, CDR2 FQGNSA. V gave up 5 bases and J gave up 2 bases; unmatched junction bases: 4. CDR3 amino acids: CASSLGLAGTYEQYF. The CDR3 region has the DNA TGTGCCAGCAGCCTCGGACTAGCGGGGACCTACGAGCAGTACTTC.

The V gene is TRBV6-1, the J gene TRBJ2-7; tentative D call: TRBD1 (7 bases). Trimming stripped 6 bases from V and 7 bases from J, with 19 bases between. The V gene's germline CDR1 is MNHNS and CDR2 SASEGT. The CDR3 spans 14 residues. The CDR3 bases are TGTGCCAGCAGGGGCCTCGGAGGGGGCGGGGAGCAGTACTTC. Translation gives CASRGLGGGGEQYF.

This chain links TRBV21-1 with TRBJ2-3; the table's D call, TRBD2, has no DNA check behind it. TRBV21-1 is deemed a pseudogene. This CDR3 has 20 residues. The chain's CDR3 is CASSTAVDKRGVTRTDTQYF. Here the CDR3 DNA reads TGTGCCAGCAGCACCGCAGTGGATAAGCGGGGGGTCACACGCACAGATACGCAGTATTTT.

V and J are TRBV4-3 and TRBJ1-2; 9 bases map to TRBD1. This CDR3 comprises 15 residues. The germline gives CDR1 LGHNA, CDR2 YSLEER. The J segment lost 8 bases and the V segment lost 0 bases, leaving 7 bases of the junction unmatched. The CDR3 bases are TGCGCCAGCAGCCAAGATATACAGGGGGCGCTGGGCTACACCTTC. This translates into CASSQDIQGALGYTF.

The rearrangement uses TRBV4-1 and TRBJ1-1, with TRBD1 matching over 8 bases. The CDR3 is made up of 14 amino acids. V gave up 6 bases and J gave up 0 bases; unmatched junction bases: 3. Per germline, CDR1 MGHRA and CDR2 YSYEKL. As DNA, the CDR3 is TGCGCCAGCAGGGACAGGGCTCTGAACACTGAAGCTTTCTTT. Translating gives CASRDRALNTEAFF.

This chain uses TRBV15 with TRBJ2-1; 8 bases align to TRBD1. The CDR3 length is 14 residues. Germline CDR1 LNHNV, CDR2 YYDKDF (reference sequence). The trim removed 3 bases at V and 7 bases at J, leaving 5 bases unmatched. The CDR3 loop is CATSSGTGSNEQFF. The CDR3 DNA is TGTGCCACCAGCAGCGGGACAGGTAGTAATGAGCAGTTCTTC.

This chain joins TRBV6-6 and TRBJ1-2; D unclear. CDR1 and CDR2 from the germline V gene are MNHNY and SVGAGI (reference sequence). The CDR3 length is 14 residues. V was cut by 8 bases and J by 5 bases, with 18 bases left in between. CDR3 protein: CASDERGLAYGYTF. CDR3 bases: TGTGCCAGCGATGAAAGAGGGCTAGCGTATGGCTACACCTTC.

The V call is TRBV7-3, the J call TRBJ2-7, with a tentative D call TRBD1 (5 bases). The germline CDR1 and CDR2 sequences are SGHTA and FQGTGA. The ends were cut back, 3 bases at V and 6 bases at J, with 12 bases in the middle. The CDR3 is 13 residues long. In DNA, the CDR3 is TGTGCCAGCAGCTTGACAGACGGCTCCGAGCAGTACTTC. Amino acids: CASSLTDGSEQYF.

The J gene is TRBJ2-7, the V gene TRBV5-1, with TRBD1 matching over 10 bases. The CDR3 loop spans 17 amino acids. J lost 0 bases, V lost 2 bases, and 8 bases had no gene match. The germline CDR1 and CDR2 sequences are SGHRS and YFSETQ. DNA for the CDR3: TGCGCCAGCAGCTTAGGGGGGGACAGGGGAAGCTCCTACGAGCAGTACTTC. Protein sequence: CASSLGGDRGSSYEQYF. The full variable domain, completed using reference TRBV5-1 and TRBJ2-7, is KAGVTQTPRYLIKTRGQQVTLSCSPISGHRSVSWYQQTPGQGLQFLFEYFSETQRNKGNFPGRFSGRQFSNSRSEMNVSTLELGDSALYLCASSLGGDRGSSYEQYFGPGTRLTVT.

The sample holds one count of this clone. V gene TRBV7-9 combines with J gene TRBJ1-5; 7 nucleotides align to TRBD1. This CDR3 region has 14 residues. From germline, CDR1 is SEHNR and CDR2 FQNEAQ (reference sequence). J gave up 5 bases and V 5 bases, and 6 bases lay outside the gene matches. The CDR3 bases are TGTGCCAGCAGCCGAGGGGACAGTGATCAGCCCCAGCATTTT. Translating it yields CASSRGDSDQPQHF. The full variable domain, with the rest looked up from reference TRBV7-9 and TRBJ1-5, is DTGVSQNPRHKITKRGQNVTFRCDPISEHNRLYWYRQTLGQGPEFLTYFQNEAQLEKSRLLSDRFSAERPKGSFSTLEIQRTEQGDSAMYLCASSRGDSDQPQHFGDGTRLSIL.

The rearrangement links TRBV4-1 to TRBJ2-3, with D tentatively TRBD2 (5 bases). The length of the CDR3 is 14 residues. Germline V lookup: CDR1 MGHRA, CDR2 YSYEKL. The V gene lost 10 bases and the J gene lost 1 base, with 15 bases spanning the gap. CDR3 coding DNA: TGCGCCACTTCGGACTTGCGTGGCACAGATACGCAGTATTTT. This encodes CATSDLRGTDTQYF.

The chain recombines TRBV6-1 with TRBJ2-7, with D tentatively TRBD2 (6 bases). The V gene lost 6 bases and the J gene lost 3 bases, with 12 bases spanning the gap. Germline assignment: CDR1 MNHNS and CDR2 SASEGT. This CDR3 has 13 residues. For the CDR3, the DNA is TGTGCCAGCAGCCAGGGAGGATTCTACGAGCAGTACTTC. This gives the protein CASSQGGFYEQYF.

This CDR3 reads CASSLSGQENFF. DNA of the CDR3: TGTGCCAGCAGCTTATCCGGACAGGAGAATTTCTTC. The chain has TRBV7-8 and TRBJ2-1, with 7 nucleotides matching TRBD1. V trimming: 2 bases; J trimming: 16 bases; junction bases outside the gene matches: 8. There are 12 residues in the CDR3. The V gene's germline CDR1 is SGHVS and CDR2 FQNEAQ.

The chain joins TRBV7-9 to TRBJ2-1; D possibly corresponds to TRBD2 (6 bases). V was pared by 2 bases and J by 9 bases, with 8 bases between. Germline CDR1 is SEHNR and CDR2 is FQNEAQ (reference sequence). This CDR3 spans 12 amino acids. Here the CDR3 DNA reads TGTGCCAGCAGCTTAATGGGGGGTGAGCAGTTCTTC. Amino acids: CASSLMGGEQFF.

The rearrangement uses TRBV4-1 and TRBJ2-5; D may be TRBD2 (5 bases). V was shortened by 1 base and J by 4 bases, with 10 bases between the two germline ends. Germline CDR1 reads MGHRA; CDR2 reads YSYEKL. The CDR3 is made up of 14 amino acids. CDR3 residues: CASSQVASRETQYF. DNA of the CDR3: TGCGCCAGCAGCCAAGTTGCTAGCCGAGAGACCCAGTACTTC.

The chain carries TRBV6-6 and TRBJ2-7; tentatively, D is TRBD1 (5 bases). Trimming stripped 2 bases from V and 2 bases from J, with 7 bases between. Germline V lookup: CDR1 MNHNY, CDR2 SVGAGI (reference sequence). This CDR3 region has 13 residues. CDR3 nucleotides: TGTGCCAGCAGTTACGGCAGGGCCTACGAGCAGTACTTC. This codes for CASSYGRAYEQYF.

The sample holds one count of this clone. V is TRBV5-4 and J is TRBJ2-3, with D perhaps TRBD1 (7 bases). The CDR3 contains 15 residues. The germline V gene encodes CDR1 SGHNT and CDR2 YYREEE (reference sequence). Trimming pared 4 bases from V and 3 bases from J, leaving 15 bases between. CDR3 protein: CASSGGDRSTDTQYF. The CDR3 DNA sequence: TGTGCCAGCAGCGGAGGGGACAGATCTACAGATACGCAGTATTTT.

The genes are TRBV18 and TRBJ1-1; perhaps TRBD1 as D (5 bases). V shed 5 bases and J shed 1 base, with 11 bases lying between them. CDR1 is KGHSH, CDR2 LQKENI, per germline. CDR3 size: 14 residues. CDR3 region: CASSFDSQNTEAFF. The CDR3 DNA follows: TGTGCCAGCTCATTTGACAGCCAGAACACTGAAGCTTTCTTT.

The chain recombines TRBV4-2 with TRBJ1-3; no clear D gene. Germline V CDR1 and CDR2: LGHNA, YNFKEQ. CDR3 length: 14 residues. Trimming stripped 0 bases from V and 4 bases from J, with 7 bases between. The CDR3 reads CASSQETTGNTIYF. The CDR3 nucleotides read TGTGCCAGCAGCCAAGAGACAACAGGAAACACCATATATTTT.

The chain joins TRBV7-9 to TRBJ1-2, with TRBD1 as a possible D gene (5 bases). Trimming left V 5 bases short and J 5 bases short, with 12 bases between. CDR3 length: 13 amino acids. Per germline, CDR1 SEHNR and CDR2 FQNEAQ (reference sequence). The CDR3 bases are TGTGCCAGCAGCCTAAGTGGGGGGTATGGCTACACCTTC. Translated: CASSLSGGYGYTF.

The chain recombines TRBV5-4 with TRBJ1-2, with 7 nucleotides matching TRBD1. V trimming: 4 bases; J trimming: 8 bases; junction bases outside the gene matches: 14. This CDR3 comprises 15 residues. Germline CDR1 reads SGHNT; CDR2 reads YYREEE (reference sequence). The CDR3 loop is CASSHGTARGEGYTF. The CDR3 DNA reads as TGTGCCAGCAGCCATGGGACAGCCCGAGGTGAGGGCTACACCTTC.